The rows below give T cell receptor beta chains drawn from one sample of a study of post-analysis software for immune sequencing data. A single record per CDR3 protein comes from TCRdb applying MiXCR to the PCR reads. The sample yields roughly 620,000 distinct CDR3 sequences, 44% seen once. Sequenced: blood. The receptor set was obtained from a girl aged 5-17 years with multiple sclerosis. The CDR3 runs from the conserved cysteine through the conserved F or W. The D gene is left open where the match is weak. The listing skips clone size in some rows; elsewhere it reads once, few, many or a size class.

V gene	D gene	clone size	J gene	CDR3 DNA	CDR3 protein
TRBV7-2	TRBD2	few	TRBJ2-7	TGTGCCAGCAGCGGCAGCGGGAGGAACCCCTACGAGCAGTACTTC	CASSGSGRNPYEQYF
TRBV5-4	-	once	TRBJ2-1	TGTGCCAGCAGCATGGACAGTCGAACCTACAATGAGCAGTTCTTC	CASSMDSRTYNEQFF
TRBV12-3/TRBV12-4	-	-	TRBJ1-5	TGTGCCAGCAGGCAGAACAATCAGCCCCAGCATTTT	CASRQNNQPQHF
TRBV2	-	-	TRBJ2-3	TGTGCCAGCAGTGAAGAACAGGGCGGGAGAACAGATACGCAGTATTTT	CASSEEQGGRTDTQYF
TRBV29-1	-	few	TRBJ1-2	TGCAGCGTTTGGGCAGGATATAACTATGGCTACACCTTC	CSVWAGYNYGYTF
TRBV7-9	-	-	TRBJ2-7	TGTGCCAGCAGCCCAGACAGTCCTTACTCCTACGAGCAGTACTTC	CASSPDSPYSYEQYF
TRBV4-2	TRBD2	-	TRBJ2-7	TGTGCCAGCAGCCAAGGTACCGTACTAGCGGACTACGAGCAGTACTTC	CASSQGTVLADYEQYF
TRBV7-8	TRBD1	-	TRBJ1-5	TGTGCCAGCAGCTTCGACAGGGTCAATCAGCCCCAGCATTTT	CASSFDRVNQPQHF
TRBV6-1	-	-	TRBJ2-5	TGTGCCAGCAGTCGAGGGCAGGGATTGCACCAGGAGACCCAGTACTTC	CASSRGQGLHQETQYF
TRBV5-1	-	-	TRBJ2-2	TGCGCCAGCAGCTTGGGGACGGACACCGGGGAGCTGTTTTTT	CASSLGTDTGELFF
TRBV5-1	-	-	TRBJ1-5	TGCGCCAGCAGCTATCGACAGGTTAGCAATCAGCCCCAGCATTTT	CASSYRQVSNQPQHF
TRBV29-1	-	few	TRBJ2-7	TGCAGCGTTACAGGGATCTACGAGCAGTACTTC	CSVTGIYEQYF
TRBV20-1	-	few	TRBJ2-7	TGCAGTGCTAAGGGAAAGGGTGCCGGGACGGACGAGCAGTACTTC	CSAKGKGAGTDEQYF
TRBV11-2	-	-	TRBJ2-1	TGTGCCAGCAGCTTAAGACAGGGGAGGGAAAATGAGCAGTTCTTC	CASSLRQGRENEQFF
TRBV6-6	-	-	TRBJ1-2	TGTGCCAGCAGGTGGTTGGGATCGTGGGTTAACTATGGCTACACCTTC	CASRWLGSWVNYGYTF
TRBV6-1	-	-	TRBJ2-7	TGTGCCAGCAGGACGGGGAGCTCCTACGAGCAGTACTTC	CASRTGSSYEQYF
TRBV7-6	TRBD2	few	TRBJ2-1	TGTGCCAGCAGCCTGGGAGGGAGAGAAGGGAATGAGCAGTTCTTC	CASSLGGREGNEQFF
TRBV2	-	-	TRBJ2-7	TGTGCCAGCAGGGGACGGGCACCGGTTGAGCAGTACTTC	CASRGRAPVEQYF